Described below is a single TCR beta chain sequence and its context. The data are from a study of blood T cell repertoires in COVID-19. Overall study context: The United States, Italy and Spain supplied acute and convalescent COVID-19 samples. Sources were T cells, B-cell-depleted T cells, or PBMCs; the material itself was cDNA or gDNA.

V was trimmed by 4 bases and J by 5 bases, leaving 15 bases between them. CDR1 and CDR2 from the germline V gene are SGHDT and YYEEEE. This CDR3 is built from 14 residues. Per the authors' pipeline: Reference gene primer amplification gave nucleated cell count estimates. Assay used: immunoSEQ multiplex PCR; TCRdb lists only in-frame clones, some missing. V, J and clone size are those of that table, while D and trimming were read from the DNA. The repertoire includes 15,000 to 20,000 clones, 89% of them detected once, and less than 6% sits in the top ten. This chain links TRBV5-6 with TRBJ2-5, with a weak D call TRBD1 (6 bases). This clonotype originated in a human donor in a cohort sampled during active COVID-19. Sequencing was performed on peripheral blood. The CDR3 loop reads CASSSVQGAETQYF. CDR3 nucleotide sequence: TGTGCCAGCAGCAGCGTACAGGGTGCCGAGACCCAGTACTTC.